This section outlines one T cell receptor (beta chain) sequence together with its context. 13 Jbeta primers and 60 Vbeta primers were used for the PCR. The data were produced by immunoSEQ multiplex PCR, yet TCRdb's version contains in-frame clones alone and is incomplete. This sample has 130,000 to 150,000 clones, with about 80% found just once. These data belong to a study of cytomegalovirus exposure and HLA in healthy donors. Specimen: PBMCs. The source is a woman between 18 and 29 years old in good health and CMV-seropositive.

The CDR3 DNA follows: TGTGCCAGCAGCTTTCCACAGGGGGCAAGGGGCTACACCTTC. Its translation is CASSFPQGARGYTF. This rearrangement joins TRBV7-2 to TRBJ1-2; 9 bases map to TRBD1. Per germline, CDR1 SGHTA and CDR2 FQGNSA. The CDR3 length is 14 residues. J gave up 8 bases and V 3 bases, and 7 bases lay outside the gene matches.